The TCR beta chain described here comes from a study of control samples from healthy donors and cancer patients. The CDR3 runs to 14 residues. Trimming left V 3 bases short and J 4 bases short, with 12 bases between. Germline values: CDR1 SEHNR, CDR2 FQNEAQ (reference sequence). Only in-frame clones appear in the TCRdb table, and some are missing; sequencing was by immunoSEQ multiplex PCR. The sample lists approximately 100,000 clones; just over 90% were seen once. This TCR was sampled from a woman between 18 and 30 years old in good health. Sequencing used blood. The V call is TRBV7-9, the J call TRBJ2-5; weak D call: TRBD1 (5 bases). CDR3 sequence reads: CASSFEGAVETQYF. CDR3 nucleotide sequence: TGTGCCAGCAGCTTTGAAGGGGCGGTAGAGACCCAGTACTTC.